A single sample gave rise to the 17 T cell receptor beta chains below, sequenced in a study of CD8 T cells in ankylosing spondylitis. Whole-study findings and limits: Within ankylosing spondylitis blood, a TCR beta motif made up of seven or eight highly homologous variants appeared to be characteristic.

TCRdb called the 5' RACE reads again in MiXCR, with one record for every CDR3 protein. The data show under 150,000 distinct CDR3 sequences, roughly 18% seen once. Their target antigens are unknown. Sequencing was done on a sample of blood, either unsorted or a sorted T cell fraction (not recorded which). The origin of the receptors is a male donor with ankylosing spondylitis.

The rearrangement links TRBV13 to TRBJ2-1; 10 bases are a match to TRBD2. CDR1 is PRHDT, CDR2 FYEKMQ, per germline (reference sequence). This CDR3 comprises 17 residues. V trimming: 0 bases; J trimming: 4 bases; junction bases outside the gene matches: 6. For the CDR3, the DNA is TGTGCCAGCAGCTTAGGGCTAGCGGGAGAGAAGTACAATGAGCAGTTCTTC. This encodes CASSLGLAGEKYNEQFF.

This clonotype has a handful of counts. The chain uses TRBV27 and TRBJ2-2, with unresolved D. The CDR3 length is 13 residues. Germline CDR1 and CDR2: MNHEY and SMNVEV (reference sequence). V was pared by 6 bases and J by 4 bases, with 9 bases between. The CDR3, as DNA: TGTGCCAGCAGCCCCGGAATCACCGGGGAGCTGTTTTTT. Residues: CASSPGITGELFF.

The CDR3 sequence: CSVLGPGGTEAFF. The DNA of the CDR3 is TGCAGCGTTCTTGGGCCAGGGGGAACTGAAGCTTTCTTT. V usage is TRBV29-1 and J usage is TRBJ1-1, with TRBD1 matching over 7 bases. CDR3 length: 13 amino acids. Germline CDR1 reads SQVTM; CDR2 reads ANQGSEA. J gave up 5 bases and V 5 bases, and 8 bases lay outside the gene matches. The entire variable domain, with the rest obtained from reference TRBV29-1 and TRBJ1-1, is as follows: SAVISQKPSRDICQRGTSLTIQCQVDSQVTMMFWYRQQPGQSLTLIATANQGSEATYESGFVIDKFPISRPNLTFSTLTVSNMSPEDSSIYLCSVLGPGGTEAFFGQGTRLTVV.

This clonotype occurred once. The chain joins TRBV27 to TRBJ2-2; 13 nucleotides line up with TRBD2. From germline, CDR1 is MNHEY and CDR2 SMNVEV (reference sequence). This CDR3 has 17 residues. The V segment lost 2 bases and the J segment 6 bases; nucleotides outside the gene matches: 6. The CDR3 region has the DNA TGTGCCAGCAGTTTACCTACTAGCGGGAGGGCCCCCGGGGAGCTGTTTTTT. It is translated as CASSLPTSGRAPGELFF.

The chain links TRBV6-1 to TRBJ1-4, with 7 bases lining up with TRBD1. The CDR3 totals 14 residues. V lost 6 bases and J lost 6; bases outside the gene matches: 7. CDR1 is MNHNS and CDR2 is SASEGT in the germline V gene. The CDR3 here is CASSSRDSYEKLFF. CDR3 DNA sequence: TGTGCCAGCAGCTCCCGGGACAGTTATGAAAAACTGTTTTTT.

The CDR3 sequence: CASSLSSGSFYNEQFF. The CDR3 DNA reads as TGTGCCAGCAGTTTATCTAGCGGGAGTTTCTACAATGAGCAGTTCTTC. The V and J genes are TRBV27 and TRBJ2-1; 9 nucleotides agree with TRBD2. Per the germline V gene, CDR1 is MNHEY and CDR2 is SMNVEV (reference sequence). V shed 0 bases, J shed 3 bases, and the junction held 3 bases outside the gene matches. The CDR3 runs to 16 residues.

The rearrangement uses TRBV5-1 and TRBJ2-3, with D maybe TRBD2 (5 bases). Germline lookup yields CDR1 SGHRS and CDR2 YFSETQ. The CDR3 extends over 14 amino acids. The V and J ends lost 7 bases and 2 bases respectively, with 14 bases between them. The CDR3 region is CASLTTGITDTQYF. CDR3 sequence (DNA): TGCGCCAGCTTAACAACGGGGATCACAGATACGCAGTATTTT.

This clonotype was observed a handful of times. This sequence joins TRBV19 and TRBJ2-2, with 8 bases matching TRBD1. The V gene's germline CDR1 is LNHDA and CDR2 SQIVND (reference sequence). This CDR3 is built from 16 residues. Unmatched junction bases numbered 9, after V lost 5 bases and J lost 4 bases. CDR3 in amino acids: CASSEGRGRGTGELFF. In DNA, the CDR3 is TGTGCCAGTAGTGAAGGCAGGGGGCGAGGCACCGGGGAGCTGTTTTTT.

The V call is TRBV7-9, the J call TRBJ2-1; 7 bases line up with TRBD2. CDR3 size: 14 residues. Losses at the gene ends were 2 bases for V and 5 bases for J; bases not matched to a gene: 3. Germline-derived CDR1 and CDR2 are SEHNR and FQNEAQ (reference sequence). CDR3 loop: CASSLLAVNNEQFF. CDR3 in DNA: TGTGCCAGCAGCTTACTAGCGGTCAACAATGAGCAGTTCTTC.

The chain is built from TRBV9 and TRBJ2-1; D is ambiguous. V was trimmed by 0 bases and J by 9 bases, leaving 10 bases between them. Per germline, CDR1 SGDLS and CDR2 YYNGEE. The CDR3 is 13 amino acids. The CDR3 DNA follows: TGTGCCAGCAGCGTAGGGGGTAGATCTGAGCAGTTCTTC. Protein product: CASSVGGRSEQFF.

This chain connects TRBV27 to TRBJ1-2; maybe TRBD1 (5 bases). This CDR3 is built from 14 residues. Germline assignment: CDR1 MNHEY and CDR2 SMNVEV (reference sequence). V was clipped by 0 bases and J by 6 bases, with 11 bases between them. CDR3 in DNA: TGTGCCAGCAGTTTATCGAGGCAGGGTGATGGCTACACCTTC. Protein product: CASSLSRQGDGYTF.

The V call is TRBV20-1, the J call TRBJ2-1, with 9 positions matching TRBD2. V trimming: 3 bases; J trimming: 3 bases; junction bases outside the gene matches: 3. The CDR3 consists of 14 residues. Germline CDR1 DFQATT, CDR2 SNEGSKA (reference sequence). Here the CDR3 reads CSARPSGIYNEQFF. The CDR3 DNA is TGCAGTGCTAGGCCTAGCGGGATCTACAATGAGCAGTTCTTC.

This clonotype showed up just a few times. The chain links TRBV12-3 or TRBV12-4 to TRBJ2-5; D uncertain. The V end lost 3 bases, the J end lost 7 bases, and 18 bases lay between the germline ends. The CDR3 covers 15 residues. CDR3 DNA: TGTGCCAGCAGTTTCTGGGCTGAAAAGTCAGTGACCCAGTACTTC. This gives the protein CASSFWAEKSVTQYF.

This clonotype was counted a few times. The J gene is TRBJ2-6, the V gene TRBV9; D ambiguous. From germline, CDR1 is SGDLS and CDR2 YYNGEE. The CDR3 is 15 residues long. V gave up 0 bases and J gave up 0 bases, with 4 bases separating them. This chain's CDR3 is CASSVGRSGANVLTF. The CDR3 bases are TGTGCCAGCAGCGTAGGGCGCTCTGGGGCCAACGTCCTGACTTTC.

The rearrangement links TRBV20-1 to TRBJ2-7, with D maybe TRBD1 (6 bases). CDR1 and CDR2 (germline): DFQATT, SNEGSKA (reference sequence). The CDR3 extends over 13 amino acids. V was cut by 0 bases and J by 4 bases, with 10 bases left in between. The CDR3 DNA follows: TGCAGTGCTAGAGATGGGGGCGGTTACGAGCAGTACTTC. It codes for CSARDGGGYEQYF.

This clonotype was counted a single time. The chain joins TRBV7-9 to TRBJ2-2; TRBD1 matches at 7 bases. From germline, CDR1 is SEHNR and CDR2 FQNEAQ (reference sequence). With 5 bases clipped from V and 5 bases from J, the junction kept 8 bases outside the gene matches. The CDR3 is 15 amino acids. CDR3 sequence: CASSGRQGKTGELFF. The CDR3 nucleotides are TGTGCCAGCAGCGGTCGACAGGGAAAAACCGGGGAGCTGTTTTTT. Complete variable domain (other parts from reference TRBV7-9 and TRBJ2-2): DTGVSQNPRHKITKRGQNVTFRCDPISEHNRLYWYRQTLGQGPEFLTYFQNEAQLEKSRLLSDRFSAERPKGSFSTLEIQRTEQGDSAMYLCASSGRQGKTGELFFGEGSRLTVL.

This clonotype was picked up a small number of times. The chain joins TRBV20-1 to TRBJ1-1, with a weak D call TRBD1 (6 bases). Germline V gene sequence: CDR1 DFQATT, CDR2 SNEGSKA (reference sequence). The V end lost 6 bases, the J end lost 6 bases, and 11 bases lay between the germline ends. The CDR3 sequence is 11 residues long. The CDR3 DNA sequence: TGCAGTGCCAACAGGGCGCCTGAAGCTTTCTTT. This gives the protein CSANRAPEAFF.